This is a list of T cell receptor beta chains from one sample in a study of cytomegalovirus exposure and HLA in healthy donors. Some clones are missing from TCRdb's copy, which holds only in-frame ones; the method was immunoSEQ multiplex PCR. Of approximately 130,000 clones in the sample, 70% to 80% are singletons; the top ten hold about 3%. Material for sequencing was PBMCs. The source is a man aged 25-45 years in good health and CMV-seronegative. Both conserved end residues are trimmed from each CDR3.

J gene: TRBJ2-7; CDR3 length: 16; V gene: TRBV19; CDR3 protein: ASSPGTSGASFSYEQY
J gene: TRBJ1-2; CDR3 length: 10; V gene: TRBV2; CDR3 protein: ASKQGDYGYT
J gene: TRBJ2-3; CDR3 length: 16; V gene: TRBV4-3; CDR3 protein: ASSQGTGGIGGTDTQY
J gene: TRBJ1-1; CDR3 length: 13; V gene: TRBV28; CDR3 protein: ASSGTGKGDTEAF
J gene: TRBJ2-1; CDR3 length: 15; V gene: TRBV7-9; CDR3 protein: ASSGEGGQGSINEQF
J gene: TRBJ1-2; CDR3 length: 10; V gene: TRBV29-1; CDR3 protein: SAGAGNYGYT
J gene: TRBJ1-2; CDR3 length: 13; V gene: TRBV28; CDR3 protein: ASSFQNTNNYGYT
J gene: TRBJ1-3; CDR3 length: 14; V gene: TRBV7-9; CDR3 protein: ASSLALGASGNTIY
J gene: TRBJ1-2; CDR3 length: 11; V gene: TRBV19; CDR3 protein: ASSRQIIYGYT
J gene: TRBJ2-7; CDR3 length: 11; V gene: TRBV9; CDR3 protein: ASSALYGDEQY
J gene: TRBJ2-3; CDR3 length: 14; V gene: TRBV5-6; CDR3 protein: ASSLAPLARTDTQY
J gene: TRBJ2-2; CDR3 length: 12; V gene: TRBV19; CDR3 protein: ASNHRGQTGELF
J gene: TRBJ2-3; CDR3 length: 13; V gene: TRBV25-1; CDR3 protein: ASNPRGGLTDTQY
J gene: TRBJ2-5; CDR3 length: 14; V gene: TRBV5-1; CDR3 protein: ASSPSLTRNPETQY
J gene: TRBJ2-7; CDR3 length: 11; V gene: TRBV4-1; CDR3 protein: ASSQGQYYEQY
J gene: TRBJ1-2; CDR3 length: 12; V gene: TRBV19; CDR3 protein: ASSNYAAPDGYT
J gene: TRBJ2-3; CDR3 length: 15; V gene: TRBV27; CDR3 protein: ASGFIELRGRGDTQY
J gene: TRBJ2-5; CDR3 length: 12; V gene: TRBV18; CDR3 protein: ASSDSSGPETQY
J gene: TRBJ2-7; CDR3 length: 12; V gene: TRBV28; CDR3 protein: ASSPGGSVYEQY
J gene: TRBJ1-2; CDR3 length: 10; V gene: TRBV28; CDR3 protein: ATKQGAYGYT
J gene: TRBJ2-3; CDR3 length: 11; V gene: TRBV28; CDR3 protein: ASSRGGTDTQY
J gene: TRBJ2-1; CDR3 length: 13; V gene: TRBV14; CDR3 protein: ASRPSGSSYNEQF
J gene: TRBJ2-7; CDR3 length: 14; V gene: TRBV4-2; CDR3 protein: ASSQDLPSGAYEQY
J gene: TRBJ2-5; CDR3 length: 12; V gene: TRBV4-3; CDR3 protein: ASSQEGGSETQY
J gene: TRBJ1-1; CDR3 length: 11; V gene: TRBV11-3; CDR3 protein: ASSSYGGPEAF
J gene: TRBJ2-4; CDR3 length: 16; V gene: TRBV7-6; CDR3 protein: ASSFPVTGTGSKNIQY
J gene: TRBJ1-2; CDR3 length: 13; V gene: TRBV14; CDR3 protein: ASSLRTGSWVGYT
J gene: TRBJ1-2; CDR3 length: 14; V gene: TRBV4-1; CDR3 protein: ASSQGAEGQINGYT
J gene: TRBJ2-7; CDR3 length: 12; V gene: TRBV13; CDR3 protein: ASSYRTAAYEQY
J gene: TRBJ1-2; CDR3 length: 14; V gene: TRBV9; CDR3 protein: ASSVARDRGNYGYT
J gene: TRBJ1-3; CDR3 length: 15; V gene: TRBV28; CDR3 protein: ASSVHSPDRAGNTIY
J gene: TRBJ1-1; CDR3 length: 12; V gene: TRBV10-3; CDR3 protein: AISESRDRGQAF
J gene: TRBJ1-1; CDR3 length: 13; V gene: TRBV7-2; CDR3 protein: ASSPRQDRRTEAF
J gene: TRBJ2-7; CDR3 length: 12; V gene: TRBV18; CDR3 protein: ASSPGQGPYEQY
J gene: TRBJ2-5; CDR3 length: 13; V gene: TRBV11-2; CDR3 protein: ASSRGTGGSETQY
J gene: TRBJ2-1; CDR3 length: 16; V gene: TRBV7-9; CDR3 protein: ASSPGTSGSGSYNEQF